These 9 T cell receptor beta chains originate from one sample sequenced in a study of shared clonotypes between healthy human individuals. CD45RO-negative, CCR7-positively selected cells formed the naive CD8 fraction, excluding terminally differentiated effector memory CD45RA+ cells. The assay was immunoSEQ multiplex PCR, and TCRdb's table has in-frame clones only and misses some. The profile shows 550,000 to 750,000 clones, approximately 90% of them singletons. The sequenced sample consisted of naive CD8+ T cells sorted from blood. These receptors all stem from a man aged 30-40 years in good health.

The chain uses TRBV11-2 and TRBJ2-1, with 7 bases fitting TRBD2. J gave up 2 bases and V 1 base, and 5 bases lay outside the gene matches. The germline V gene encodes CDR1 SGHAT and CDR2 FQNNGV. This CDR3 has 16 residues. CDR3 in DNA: TGTGCCAGCAGCTTAGTTGTAGGACTAGCCTACAATGAGCAGTTCTTC. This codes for CASSLVVGLAYNEQFF.

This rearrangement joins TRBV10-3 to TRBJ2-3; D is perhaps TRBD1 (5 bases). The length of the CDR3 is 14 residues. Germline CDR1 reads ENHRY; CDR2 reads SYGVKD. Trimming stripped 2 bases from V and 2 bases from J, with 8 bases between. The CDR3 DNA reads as TGTGCCATCAGTGAGATGACAGACACAGATACGCAGTATTTT. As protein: CAISEMTDTDTQYF.

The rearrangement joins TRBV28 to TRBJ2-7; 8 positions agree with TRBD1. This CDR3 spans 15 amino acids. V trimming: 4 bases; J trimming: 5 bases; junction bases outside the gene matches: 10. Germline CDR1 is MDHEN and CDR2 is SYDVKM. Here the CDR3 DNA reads TGTGCCAGCAGTTCAGGACAGGGCAGAGGGCACGAGCAGTACTTC. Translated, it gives CASSSGQGRGHEQYF.

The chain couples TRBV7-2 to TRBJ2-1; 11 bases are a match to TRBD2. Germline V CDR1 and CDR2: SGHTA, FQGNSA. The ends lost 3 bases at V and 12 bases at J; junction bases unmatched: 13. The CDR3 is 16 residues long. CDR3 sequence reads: CASSFGTSGAYKGQFF. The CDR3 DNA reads TGTGCCAGCAGCTTCGGGACTAGCGGTGCCTACAAAGGGCAGTTCTTC.

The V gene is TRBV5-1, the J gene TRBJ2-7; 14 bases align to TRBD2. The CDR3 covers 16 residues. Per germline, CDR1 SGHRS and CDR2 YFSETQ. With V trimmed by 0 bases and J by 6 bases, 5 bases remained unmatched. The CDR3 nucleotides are TGCGCCAGCAGCTTGGGACCCGGGACTAGCGGGAGCGAGCAGTACTTC. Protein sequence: CASSLGPGTSGSEQYF.

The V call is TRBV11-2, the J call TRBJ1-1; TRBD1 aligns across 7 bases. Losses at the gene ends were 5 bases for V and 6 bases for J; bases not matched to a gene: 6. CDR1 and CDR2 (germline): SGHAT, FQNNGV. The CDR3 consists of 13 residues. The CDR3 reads CASSEGAGPEAFF. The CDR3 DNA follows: TGTGCCAGCAGCGAGGGGGCCGGGCCTGAAGCTTTCTTT.

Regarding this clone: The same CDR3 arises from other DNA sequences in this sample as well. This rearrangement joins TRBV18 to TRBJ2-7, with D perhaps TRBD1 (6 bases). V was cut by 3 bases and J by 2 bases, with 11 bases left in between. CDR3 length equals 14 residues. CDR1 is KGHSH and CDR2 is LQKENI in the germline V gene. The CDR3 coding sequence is TGTGCCAGCTCACCCCCGGACAGTACCTACGAGCAGTACTTC. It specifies CASSPPDSTYEQYF.

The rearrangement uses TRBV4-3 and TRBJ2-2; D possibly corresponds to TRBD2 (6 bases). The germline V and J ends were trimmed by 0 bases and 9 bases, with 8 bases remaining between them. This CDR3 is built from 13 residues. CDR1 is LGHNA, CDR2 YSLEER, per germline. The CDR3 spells CASSQDRGRELFF. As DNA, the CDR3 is TGCGCCAGCAGCCAAGATCGGGGGAGGGAGCTGTTTTTT.

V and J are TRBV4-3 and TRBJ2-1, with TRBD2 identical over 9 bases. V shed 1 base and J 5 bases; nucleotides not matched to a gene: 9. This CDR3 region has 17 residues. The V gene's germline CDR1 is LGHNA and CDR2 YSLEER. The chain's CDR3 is CASSQAQAGGGHNEQFF. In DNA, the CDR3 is TGCGCCAGCAGCCAAGCTCAAGCGGGAGGTGGGCACAATGAGCAGTTCTTC.